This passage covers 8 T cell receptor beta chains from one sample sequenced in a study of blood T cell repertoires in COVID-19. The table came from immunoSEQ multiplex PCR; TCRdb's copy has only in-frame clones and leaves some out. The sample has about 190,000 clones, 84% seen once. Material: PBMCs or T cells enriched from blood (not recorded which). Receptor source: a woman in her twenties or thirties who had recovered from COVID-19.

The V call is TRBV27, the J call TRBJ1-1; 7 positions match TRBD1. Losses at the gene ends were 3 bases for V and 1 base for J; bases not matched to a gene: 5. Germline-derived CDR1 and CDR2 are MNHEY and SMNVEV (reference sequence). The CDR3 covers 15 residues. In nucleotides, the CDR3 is TGTGCCAGCAGTTTTCTCCGACAGGGGAACACTGAAGCTTTCTTT. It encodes CASSFLRQGNTEAFF.

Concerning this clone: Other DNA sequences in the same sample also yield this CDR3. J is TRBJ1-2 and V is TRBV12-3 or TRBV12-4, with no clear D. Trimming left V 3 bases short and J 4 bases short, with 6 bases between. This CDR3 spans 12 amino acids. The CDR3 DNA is TGTGCCAGCAGTTTCCGGAGCTATGGCTACACCTTC. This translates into CASSFRSYGYTF.

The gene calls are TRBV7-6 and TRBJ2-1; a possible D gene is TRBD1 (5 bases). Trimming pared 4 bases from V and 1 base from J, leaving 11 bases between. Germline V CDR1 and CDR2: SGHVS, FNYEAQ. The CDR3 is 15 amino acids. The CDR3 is CASSSTGPSYNEQFF. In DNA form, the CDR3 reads TGTGCCAGCAGCTCTACAGGCCCATCCTACAATGAGCAGTTCTTC.

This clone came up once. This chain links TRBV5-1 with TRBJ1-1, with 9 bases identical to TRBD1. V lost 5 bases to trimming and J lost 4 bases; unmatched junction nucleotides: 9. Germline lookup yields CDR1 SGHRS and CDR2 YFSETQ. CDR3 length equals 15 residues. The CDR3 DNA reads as TGCGCCAGCAGTCCGACCGGGACAGGGCTCACTGAAGCTTTCTTT. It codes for CASSPTGTGLTEAFF.

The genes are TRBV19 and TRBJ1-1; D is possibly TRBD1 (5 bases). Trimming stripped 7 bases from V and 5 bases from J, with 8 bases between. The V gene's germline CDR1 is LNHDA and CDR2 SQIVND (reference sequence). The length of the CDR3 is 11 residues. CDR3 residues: CASTQGTEAFF. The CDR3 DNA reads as TGTGCCAGTACCCAGGGAACTGAAGCTTTCTTT.

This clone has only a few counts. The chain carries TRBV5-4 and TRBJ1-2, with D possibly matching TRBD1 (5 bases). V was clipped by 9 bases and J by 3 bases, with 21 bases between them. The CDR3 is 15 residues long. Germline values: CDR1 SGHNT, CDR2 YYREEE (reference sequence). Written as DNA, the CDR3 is TGTGCCACCAAGGCCGGGACGGGGGAACACTATGGCTACACCTTC. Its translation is CATKAGTGEHYGYTF.

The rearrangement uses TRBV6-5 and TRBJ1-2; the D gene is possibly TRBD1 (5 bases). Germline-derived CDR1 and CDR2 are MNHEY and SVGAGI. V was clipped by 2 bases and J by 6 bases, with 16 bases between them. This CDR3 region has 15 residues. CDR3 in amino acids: CASSYGQLSRDGYTF. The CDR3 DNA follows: TGTGCCAGCAGTTACGGGCAGCTTAGCAGGGATGGCTACACCTTC.

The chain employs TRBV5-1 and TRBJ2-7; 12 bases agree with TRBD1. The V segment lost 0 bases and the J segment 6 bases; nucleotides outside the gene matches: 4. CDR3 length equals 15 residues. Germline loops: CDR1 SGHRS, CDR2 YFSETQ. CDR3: CASSLAGTGGSEQYF. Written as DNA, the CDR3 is TGCGCCAGCAGCTTGGCCGGGACAGGGGGCTCCGAGCAGTACTTC.